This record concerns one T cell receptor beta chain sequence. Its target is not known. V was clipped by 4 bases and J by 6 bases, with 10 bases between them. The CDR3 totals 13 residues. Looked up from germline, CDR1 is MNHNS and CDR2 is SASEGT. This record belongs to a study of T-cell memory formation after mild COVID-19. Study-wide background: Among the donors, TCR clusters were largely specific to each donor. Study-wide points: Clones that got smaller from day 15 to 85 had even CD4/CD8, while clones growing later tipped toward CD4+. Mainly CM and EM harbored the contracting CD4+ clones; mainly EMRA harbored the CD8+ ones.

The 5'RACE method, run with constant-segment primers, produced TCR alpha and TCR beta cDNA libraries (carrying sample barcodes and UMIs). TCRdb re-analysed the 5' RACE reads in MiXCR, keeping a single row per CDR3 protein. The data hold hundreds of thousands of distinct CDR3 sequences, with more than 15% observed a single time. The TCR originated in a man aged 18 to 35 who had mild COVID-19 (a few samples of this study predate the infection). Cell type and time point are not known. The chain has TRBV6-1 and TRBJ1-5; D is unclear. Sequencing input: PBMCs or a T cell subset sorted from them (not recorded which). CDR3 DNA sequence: TGTGCCAGCAGTGTTGCCTCGCCTCAGCCCCAGCATTTT. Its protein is CASSVASPQPQHF.